This TCR beta chain was recovered during a study of cytomegalovirus exposure and HLA in healthy donors. Study at large: Ancestry clustering placed about 86% of 350 to 500 genotyped donors in the Caucasian-associated cluster.

PCR was performed using 60 Vbeta and 13 Jbeta primers. Method: immunoSEQ multiplex PCR; TCRdb's copy keeps in-frame clones and lacks some. The profile shows about 160,000 clones, approximately 84% of them singletons. V trimming: 5 bases; J trimming: 0 bases; junction bases outside the gene matches: 8. Germline V lookup: CDR1 SQVTM, CDR2 ANQGSEA. The CDR3 has 16 residues. The receptor was isolated from a woman aged 45-65 years in good health and CMV-seropositive. J is TRBJ1-4 and V is TRBV29-1; 8 nucleotides line up with TRBD1. Sequencing was done on a sample of PBMCs. The CDR3: CSVMDRETATNEKLFF. The CDR3 region has the DNA TGCAGCGTTATGGACAGGGAAACTGCAACTAATGAAAAACTGTTTTTT. The complete variable domain, with remaining parts taken from reference TRBV29-1 and TRBJ1-4, reads SAVISQKPSRDICQRGTSLTIQCQVDSQVTMMFWYRQQPGQSLTLIATANQGSEATYESGFVIDKFPISRPNLTFSTLTVSNMSPEDSSIYLCSVMDRETATNEKLFFGSGTQLSVL.